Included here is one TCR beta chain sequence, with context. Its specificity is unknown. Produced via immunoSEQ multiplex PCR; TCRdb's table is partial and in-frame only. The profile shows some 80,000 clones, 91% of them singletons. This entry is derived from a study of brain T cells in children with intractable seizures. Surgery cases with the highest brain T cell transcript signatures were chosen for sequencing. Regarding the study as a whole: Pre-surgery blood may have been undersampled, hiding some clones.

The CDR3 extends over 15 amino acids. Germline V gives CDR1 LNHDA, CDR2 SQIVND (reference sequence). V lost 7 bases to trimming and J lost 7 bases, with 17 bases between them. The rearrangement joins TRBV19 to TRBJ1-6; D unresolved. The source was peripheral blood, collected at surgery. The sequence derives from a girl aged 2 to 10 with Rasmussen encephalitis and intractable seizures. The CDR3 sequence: CASTPLDRPNSPLHF. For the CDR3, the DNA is TGTGCCAGTACCCCCCTGGACCGCCCGAATTCACCCCTCCACTTT.